Listed below are T cell receptor beta chains from one sample, sequenced in a study of graft-versus-host responses after intestinal transplantation. Assay used: immunoSEQ multiplex PCR; TCRdb lists only in-frame clones, some missing. The sample has about 100,000 clones, more than 85% seen once; the top ten hold roughly 0.97%. No antigen has been assigned to these receptors. The source was unstimulated CD4+ T cells sorted from spleen or lymph node cells, collected before transplant. All receptors derive from a human donor who was the organ donor for an intestinal transplant. Each CDR3 is given with its conserved first and last residue. A D gene is named only where the DNA matches it firmly. The size field is filled for only some rows; it gives once, few, many or a size class.

D	length	J	V	size	CDR3	DNA
-	13	TRBJ2-5	TRBV7-6	-	CASSLAWGVAQYF	TGTGCCAGCAGCTTAGCCTGGGGGGTGGCCCAGTACTTC
-	13	TRBJ2-3	TRBV5-1	-	CASSLGTSDTQYF	TGCGCCAGCAGCCTGGGGACCTCAGATACGCAGTATTTT
-	11	TRBJ2-2	TRBV6-5	-	CASSEFRELFF	TGTGCCAGCAGTGAATTTCGGGAGCTGTTTTTT
-	16	TRBJ2-2	TRBV4-2	once	CASSLEAASNTGELFF	TGTGCCAGCAGCCTAGAAGCGGCATCGAACACCGGGGAGCTGTTTTTT
-	14	TRBJ2-7	TRBV5-1	few	CASRAEGFNYEQYF	TGCGCCAGCAGGGCGGAAGGGTTTAACTACGAGCAGTACTTC
-	11	TRBJ2-2	TRBV7-5	once	CAPTHFGELFF	TGTGCCCCAACTCATTTCGGGGAGCTGTTTTTT
-	15	TRBJ1-2	TRBV10-3	-	CAISESRGVNYGYTF	TGTGCCATCAGTGAGTCACGGGGGGTTAACTATGGCTACACCTTC
-	16	TRBJ1-2	TRBV30	-	CAWRGQGGIGNYGYTF	TGTGCCTGGAGGGGCCAGGGCGGTATAGGTAACTATGGCTACACCTTC
-	14	TRBJ1-4	TRBV5-1	-	CASSSTSTNEKLFF	TGCGCCAGCAGCTCGACATCAACTAATGAAAAACTGTTTTTT
-	15	TRBJ1-4	TRBV5-1	-	CASRTDPGLSEKLFF	TGCGCCAGCAGAACCGATCCGGGACTATCGGAAAAACTGTTTTTT
TRBD2	16	TRBJ2-7	TRBV7-6	-	CASSLEVAGGGYEQYF	TGTGCCAGCAGCTTAGAAGTAGCGGGGGGAGGTTACGAGCAGTACTTC
-	14	TRBJ2-5	TRBV7-6	-	CASSFQEGAETQYF	TGTGCCAGCAGCTTTCAAGAAGGCGCTGAGACCCAGTACTTC
TRBD2	15	TRBJ2-1	TRBV30	-	CAWRQLTGGYNEQFF	TGTGCCTGGAGGCAACTAACGGGGGGATACAATGAGCAGTTCTTC
-	15	TRBJ1-6	TRBV7-8	-	CASSVIVGGNSPLHF	TGTGCCAGCAGCGTCATAGTAGGGGGGAATTCACCCCTCCACTTT
TRBD1	16	TRBJ2-7	TRBV7-9	-	CASSLERQGYSYEQYF	TGTGCCAGCAGCTTGGAACGACAGGGATACTCCTACGAGCAGTACTTC
-	13	TRBJ1-5	TRBV27	-	CASSTYSNQPQHF	TGTGCCAGCAGTACATATAGCAATCAGCCCCAGCATTTT
-	14	TRBJ1-6	TRBV6-4	-	CASSDSGHNSPLHF	TGTGCCAGCAGTGACTCGGGACATAATTCACCCCTCCACTTT
-	14	TRBJ2-3	TRBV30	-	CAWSLPVNRVTQYF	TGTGCCTGGAGTCTCCCGGTGAATCGGGTTACGCAGTATTTT
TRBD1	17	TRBJ1-2	TRBV29-1	-	CSVVSWATGGFFYGYTF	TGCAGCGTTGTTTCGTGGGCGACAGGGGGCTTTTTCTATGGCTACACCTTC
-	13	TRBJ1-5	TRBV6-1	-	CASTETNLEPQHF	TGTGCCAGCACCGAAACAAATTTAGAGCCCCAGCATTTT
-	16	TRBJ2-7	TRBV5-4	-	CASSFQGRGNLYEQYF	TGTGCCAGCAGCTTCCAGGGTCGGGGGAATCTCTACGAGCAGTACTTC
-	15	TRBJ2-3	TRBV2	-	CASSDVAGSTDTQYF	TGTGCCAGCAGTGACGTGGCGGGGAGCACAGATACGCAGTATTTT
TRBD1	16	TRBJ2-2	TRBV6-5	-	CASSSTDRGHTGELFF	TGTGCCAGCAGTTCAACGGACAGGGGCCACACCGGGGAGCTGTTTTTT
-	14	TRBJ1-6	TRBV6-6	-	CASTKGSYNSPLHF	TGTGCCAGCACTAAGGGATCCTATAATTCACCCCTCCACTTT
-	18	TRBJ2-7	TRBV27	-	CASSLNPRGATEGREQYF	TGTGCCAGCAGTTTAAACCCGAGGGGGGCGACAGAGGGGCGCGAGCAGTACTTC
TRBD2	16	TRBJ2-3	TRBV5-1	-	CASSGPAGGIGDTQYF	TGCGCCAGCAGTGGGCCGGCGGGGGGAATCGGAGATACGCAGTATTTT
TRBD1	13	TRBJ1-1	TRBV30	-	CAWTRQGEGRAFF	TGTGCCTGGACCAGACAGGGGGAGGGTAGGGCTTTCTTT
-	15	TRBJ1-5	TRBV19	-	CASSIGQWGIQPQHF	TGTGCCAGTAGTATAGGACAGTGGGGCATTCAGCCCCAGCATTTT
TRBD1	14	TRBJ1-2	TRBV29-1	few	CSVLIQGRRDGYTF	TGCAGCGTCTTGATACAGGGGAGGCGAGATGGCTACACCTTC
TRBD1	15	TRBJ1-4	TRBV27	once	CASSLSTGGYEKLFF	TGTGCCAGCAGTCTTTCGACAGGGGGCTATGAAAAACTGTTTTTT
-	13	TRBJ2-4	TRBV5-1	-	CASSSGTPNIQYF	TGCGCCAGCAGCTCGGGTACCCCAAACATTCAGTACTTC
-	13	TRBJ1-6	TRBV2	-	CASSPQGKSPLHF	TGTGCCAGCAGTCCTCAGGGTAAATCACCCCTCCACTTT
-	14	TRBJ1-3	TRBV5-1	-	CASSPQGTGNTIYF	TGCGCCAGCAGCCCACAGGGCACTGGAAACACCATATATTTT
-	16	TRBJ1-2	TRBV27	-	CASTRSGARANYGYTF	TGTGCCAGCACTCGTTCTGGGGCGAGAGCTAACTATGGCTACACCTTC
-	15	TRBJ2-7	TRBV4-1	-	CASSQSLVVSYEQYF	TGCGCCAGCAGCCAGTCCCTAGTCGTCTCCTACGAGCAGTACTTC
-	14	TRBJ1-2	TRBV27	-	CASSLSSGMSGYTF	TGTGCCAGCAGTTTATCTTCTGGGATGAGCGGCTACACCTTC
TRBD2	16	TRBJ2-1	TRBV27	-	CASSLRVAGGYNEQFF	TGTGCCAGCAGTTTACGGGTAGCGGGGGGGTACAATGAGCAGTTCTTC
TRBD2	15	TRBJ2-1	TRBV11-3	-	CASSSGGLAGNEQFF	TGTGCCAGCAGCTCGGGCGGACTAGCGGGGAATGAGCAGTTCTTC
-	14	TRBJ2-5	TRBV5-4	-	CASSFPSRRETQYF	TGTGCCAGCAGCTTCCCGTCACGGCGCGAGACCCAGTACTTC
-	13	TRBJ2-4	TRBV5-1	once	CASSGGGKNIQYF	TGCGCCAGCAGCGGAGGCGGGAAAAACATTCAGTACTTC
-	18	TRBJ2-1	TRBV4-1	-	CASSQAQAGRGPGREQFF	TGCGCCAGCAGCCAAGCCCAGGCAGGAAGGGGCCCCGGAAGGGAGCAGTTCTTC
-	16	TRBJ2-5	TRBV9	-	CASSVNQGGGQETQYF	TGTGCCAGCAGCGTAAATCAGGGAGGAGGCCAAGAGACCCAGTACTTC
TRBD2	15	TRBJ2-3	TRBV6-8	-	CASSYSTSGTDTQYF	TGTGCCAGCAGTTACTCGACTAGCGGCACAGATACGCAGTATTTT
TRBD1	19	TRBJ2-3	TRBV7-3	-	CASSLGPGRGFPGTDTQYF	TGTGCCAGCAGCTTGGGCCCCGGCAGGGGGTTCCCCGGCACAGATACGCAGTATTTT
-	10	TRBJ1-2	TRBV29-1	once	CSVGREGYTF	TGCAGCGTGGGGAGGGAAGGCTACACCTTC
-	17	TRBJ2-3	TRBV5-6	once	CASSLDFGAASTDTQYF	TGTGCCAGCAGCTTGGACTTTGGGGCAGCTAGCACAGATACGCAGTATTTT
-	11	TRBJ1-1	TRBV27	-	CASARGTEAFF	TGTGCCAGCGCCCGAGGCACTGAAGCTTTCTTT
TRBD1	12	TRBJ1-5	TRBV19	once	CATKGASQPQHF	TGTGCCACAAAGGGGGCTTCTCAGCCCCAGCATTTT
-	14	TRBJ1-2	TRBV19	-	CASSIPGFPGGYTF	TGTGCCAGTAGTATACCGGGGTTTCCAGGTGGCTACACCTTC
TRBD1	13	TRBJ1-3	TRBV19	few	CASATGAGNTIYF	TGTGCCAGTGCGACAGGGGCTGGAAACACCATATATTTT
-	14	TRBJ1-1	TRBV29-1	-	CSAGRRRLNTEAFF	TGCAGCGCCGGAAGAAGACGGCTGAACACTGAAGCTTTCTTT
-	13	TRBJ2-7	TRBV11-3	-	CASSLESGLEQYF	TGTGCCAGCAGCTTAGAATCGGGGCTCGAGCAGTACTTC
-	17	TRBJ1-6	TRBV6-1	-	CASSDRAGTRWHSPLHF	TGTGCCAGCAGTGATCGGGCAGGGACTAGGTGGCATTCACCCCTCCACTTT
-	14	TRBJ1-6	TRBV7-6	-	CASSLGQVHSPLHF	TGTGCCAGCAGCTTAGGTCAGGTTCATTCACCCCTCCACTTT
-	15	TRBJ1-1	TRBV10-3	-	CAISDAEPLNTEAFF	TGTGCCATCAGTGATGCTGAACCCCTGAACACTGAAGCTTTCTTT
TRBD2	14	TRBJ2-7	TRBV6-6	-	CASNMDTSGGHQYF	TGTGCCAGCAACATGGATACTAGCGGGGGCCACCAGTACTTC
TRBD1	14	TRBJ2-3	TRBV10-3	-	CAISNRGSGDTQYF	TGTGCCATCAGCAACAGGGGGTCAGGAGATACGCAGTATTTT